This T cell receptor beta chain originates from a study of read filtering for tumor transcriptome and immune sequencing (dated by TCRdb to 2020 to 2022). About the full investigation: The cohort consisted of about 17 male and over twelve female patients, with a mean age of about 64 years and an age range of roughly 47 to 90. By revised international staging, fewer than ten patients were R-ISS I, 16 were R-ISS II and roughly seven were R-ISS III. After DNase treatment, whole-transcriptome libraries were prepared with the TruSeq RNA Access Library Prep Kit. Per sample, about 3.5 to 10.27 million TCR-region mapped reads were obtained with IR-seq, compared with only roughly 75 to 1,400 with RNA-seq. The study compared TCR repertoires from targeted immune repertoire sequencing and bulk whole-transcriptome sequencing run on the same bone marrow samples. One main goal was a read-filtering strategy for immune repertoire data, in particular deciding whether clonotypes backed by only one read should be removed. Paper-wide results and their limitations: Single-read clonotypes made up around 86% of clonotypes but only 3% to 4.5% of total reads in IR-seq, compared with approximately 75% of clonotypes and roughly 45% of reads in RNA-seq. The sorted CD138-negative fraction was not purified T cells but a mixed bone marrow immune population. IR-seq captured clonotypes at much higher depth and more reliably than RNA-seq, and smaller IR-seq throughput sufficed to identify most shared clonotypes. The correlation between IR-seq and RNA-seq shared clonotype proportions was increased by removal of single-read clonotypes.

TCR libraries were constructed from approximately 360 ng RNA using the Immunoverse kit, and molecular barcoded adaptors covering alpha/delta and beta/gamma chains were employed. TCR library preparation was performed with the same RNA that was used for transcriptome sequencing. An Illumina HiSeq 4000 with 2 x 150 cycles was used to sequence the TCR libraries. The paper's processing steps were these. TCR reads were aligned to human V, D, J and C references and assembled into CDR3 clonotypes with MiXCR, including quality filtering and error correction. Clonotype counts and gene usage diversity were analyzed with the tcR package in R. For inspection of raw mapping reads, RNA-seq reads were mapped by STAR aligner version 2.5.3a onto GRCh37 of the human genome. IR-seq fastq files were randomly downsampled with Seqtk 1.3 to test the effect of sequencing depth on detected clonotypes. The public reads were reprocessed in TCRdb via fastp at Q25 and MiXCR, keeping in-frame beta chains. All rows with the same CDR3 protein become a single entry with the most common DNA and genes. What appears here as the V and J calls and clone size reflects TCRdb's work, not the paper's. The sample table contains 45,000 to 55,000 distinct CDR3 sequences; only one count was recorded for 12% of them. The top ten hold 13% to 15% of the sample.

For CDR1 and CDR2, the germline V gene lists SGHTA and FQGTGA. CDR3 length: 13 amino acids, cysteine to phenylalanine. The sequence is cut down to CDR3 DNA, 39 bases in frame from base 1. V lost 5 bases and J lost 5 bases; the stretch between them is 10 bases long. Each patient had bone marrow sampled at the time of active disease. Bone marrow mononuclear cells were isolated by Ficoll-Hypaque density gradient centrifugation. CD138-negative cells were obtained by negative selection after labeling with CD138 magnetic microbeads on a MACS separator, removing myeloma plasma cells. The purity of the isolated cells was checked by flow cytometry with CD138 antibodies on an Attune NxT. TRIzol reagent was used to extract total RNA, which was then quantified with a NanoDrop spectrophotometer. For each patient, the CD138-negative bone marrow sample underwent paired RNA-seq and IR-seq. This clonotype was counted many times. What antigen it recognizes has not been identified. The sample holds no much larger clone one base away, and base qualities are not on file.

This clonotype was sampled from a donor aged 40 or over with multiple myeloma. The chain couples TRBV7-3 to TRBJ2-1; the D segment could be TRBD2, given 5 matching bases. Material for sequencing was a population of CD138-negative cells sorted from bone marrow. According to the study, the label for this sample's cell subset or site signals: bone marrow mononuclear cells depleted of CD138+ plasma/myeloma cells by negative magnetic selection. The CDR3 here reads CASSKGLNNEQFF. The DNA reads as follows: TGTGCCAGCAGCAAAGGACTCAACAATGAGCAGTTCTTC.